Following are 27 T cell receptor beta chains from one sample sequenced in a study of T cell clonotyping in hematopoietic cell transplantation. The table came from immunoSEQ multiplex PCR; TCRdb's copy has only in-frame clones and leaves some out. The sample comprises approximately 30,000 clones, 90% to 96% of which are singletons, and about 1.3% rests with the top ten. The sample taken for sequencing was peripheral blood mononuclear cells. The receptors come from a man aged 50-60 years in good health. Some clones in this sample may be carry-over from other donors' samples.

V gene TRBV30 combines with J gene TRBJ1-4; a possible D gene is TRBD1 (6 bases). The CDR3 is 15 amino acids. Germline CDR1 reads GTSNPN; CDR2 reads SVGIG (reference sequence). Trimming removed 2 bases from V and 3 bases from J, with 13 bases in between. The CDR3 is CAWSQIGGANEKLFF. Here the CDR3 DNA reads TGTGCCTGGAGTCAAATAGGGGGAGCTAATGAAAAACTGTTTTTT.

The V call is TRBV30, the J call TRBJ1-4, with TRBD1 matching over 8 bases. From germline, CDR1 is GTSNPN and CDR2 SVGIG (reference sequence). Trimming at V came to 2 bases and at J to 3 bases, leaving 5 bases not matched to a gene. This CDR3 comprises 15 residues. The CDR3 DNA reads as TGTGCCTGGAGTCTCAGGGGGCATCCTAATGAAAAACTGTTTTTT. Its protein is CAWSLRGHPNEKLFF.

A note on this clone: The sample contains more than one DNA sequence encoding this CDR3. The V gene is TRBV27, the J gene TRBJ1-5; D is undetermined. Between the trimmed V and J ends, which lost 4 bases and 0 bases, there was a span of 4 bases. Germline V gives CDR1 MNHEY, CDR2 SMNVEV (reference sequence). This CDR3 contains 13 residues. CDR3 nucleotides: TGTGCCAGCAGTTCCTATAGCAATCAGCCCCAGCATTTT. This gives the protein CASSSYSNQPQHF.

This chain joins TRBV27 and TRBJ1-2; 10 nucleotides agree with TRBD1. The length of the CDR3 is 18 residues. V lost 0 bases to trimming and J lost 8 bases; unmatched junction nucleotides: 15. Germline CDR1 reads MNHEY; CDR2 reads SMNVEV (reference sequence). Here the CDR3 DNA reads TGTGCCAGCAGTTTATCCCTGACAGGGGGCGGAGGTGTAGAGGGCTACACCTTC. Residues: CASSLSLTGGGGVEGYTF.

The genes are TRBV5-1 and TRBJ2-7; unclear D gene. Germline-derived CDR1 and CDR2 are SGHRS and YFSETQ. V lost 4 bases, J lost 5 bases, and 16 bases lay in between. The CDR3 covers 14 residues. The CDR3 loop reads CASSQSGVEDEQYF. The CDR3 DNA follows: TGCGCCAGCAGCCAATCCGGCGTTGAGGACGAGCAGTACTTC.

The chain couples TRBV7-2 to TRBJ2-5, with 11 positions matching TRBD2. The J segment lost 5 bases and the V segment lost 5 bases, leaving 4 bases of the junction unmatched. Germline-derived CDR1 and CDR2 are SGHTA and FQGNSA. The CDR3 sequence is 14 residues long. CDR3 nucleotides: TGTGCCAGCAGCCCGACTAGCGGGGACGAGACCCAGTACTTC. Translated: CASSPTSGDETQYF. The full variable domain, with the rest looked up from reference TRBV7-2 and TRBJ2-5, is GAGVSQSPSNKVTEKGKDVELRCDPISGHTALYWYRQSLGQGLEFLIYFQGNSAPDKSGLPSDRFSAERTGGSVSTLTIQRTQQEDSAVYLCASSPTSGDETQYFGPGTRLLVL.

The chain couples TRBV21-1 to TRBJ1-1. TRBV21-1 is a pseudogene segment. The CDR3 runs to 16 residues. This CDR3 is CASSTGLYCRDTEAFF. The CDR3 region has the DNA TGTGCCAGCAGCACTGGACTCTATTGTCGGGACACTGAAGCTTTCTTT.

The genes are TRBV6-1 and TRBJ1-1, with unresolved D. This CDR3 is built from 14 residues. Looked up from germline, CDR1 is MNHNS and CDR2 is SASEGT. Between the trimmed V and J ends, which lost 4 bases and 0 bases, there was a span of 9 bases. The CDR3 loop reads CASSVGPLNTEAFF. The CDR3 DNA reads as TGTGCCAGCAGTGTAGGGCCCCTGAACACTGAAGCTTTCTTT.

CDR3 amino acids: CASSYPQGTGVGYTF. In nucleotides, the CDR3 is TGTGCCAGCAGTTACCCGCAGGGTACGGGGGTTGGCTACACCTTC. The chain couples TRBV6-6 to TRBJ1-2; D perhaps matches TRBD1 (5 bases). The V and J ends lost 2 bases and 7 bases respectively, with 17 bases between them. The CDR3 loop spans 15 amino acids. Germline-derived CDR1 and CDR2 are MNHNY and SVGAGI (reference sequence).

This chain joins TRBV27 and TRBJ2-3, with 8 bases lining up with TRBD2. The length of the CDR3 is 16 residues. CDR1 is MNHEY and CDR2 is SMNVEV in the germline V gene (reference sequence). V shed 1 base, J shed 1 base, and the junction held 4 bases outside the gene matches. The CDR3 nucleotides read TGTGCCAGCAGTTTATTACCGGGACTAGGCACAGATACGCAGTATTTT. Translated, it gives CASSLLPGLGTDTQYF.

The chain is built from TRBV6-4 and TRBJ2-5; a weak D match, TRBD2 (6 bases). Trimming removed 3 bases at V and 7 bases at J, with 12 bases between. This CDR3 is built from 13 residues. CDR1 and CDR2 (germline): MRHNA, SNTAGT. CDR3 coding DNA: TGTGCCAGCAGTGAGGGGGGAGGTTTGACCCAGTACTTC. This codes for CASSEGGGLTQYF.

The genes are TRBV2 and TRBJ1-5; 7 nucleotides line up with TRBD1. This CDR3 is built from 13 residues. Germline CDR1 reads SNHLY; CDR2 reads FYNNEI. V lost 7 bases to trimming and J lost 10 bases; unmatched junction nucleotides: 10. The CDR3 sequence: CASKQGPFHPQHF. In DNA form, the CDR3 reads TGTGCCAGCAAACAGGGGCCTTTTCACCCCCAGCATTTT.

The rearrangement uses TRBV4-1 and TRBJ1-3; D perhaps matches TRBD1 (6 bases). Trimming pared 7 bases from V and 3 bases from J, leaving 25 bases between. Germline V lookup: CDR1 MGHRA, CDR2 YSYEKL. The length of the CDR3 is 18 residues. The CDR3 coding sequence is TGCGCCAGCACCCCTATTCTACAGGGACCTGGTCTTGGAAACACCATATATTTT. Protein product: CASTPILQGPGLGNTIYF.

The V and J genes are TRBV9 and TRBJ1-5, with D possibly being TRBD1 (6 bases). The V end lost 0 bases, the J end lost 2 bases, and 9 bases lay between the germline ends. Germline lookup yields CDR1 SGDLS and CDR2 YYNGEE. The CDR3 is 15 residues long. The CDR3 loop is CASSVGTAGNQPQHF. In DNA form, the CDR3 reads TGTGCCAGCAGCGTAGGGACAGCAGGCAATCAGCCCCAGCATTTT.

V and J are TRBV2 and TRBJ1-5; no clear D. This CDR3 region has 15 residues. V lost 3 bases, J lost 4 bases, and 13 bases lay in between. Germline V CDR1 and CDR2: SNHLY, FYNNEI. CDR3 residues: CASSEVGGKNQPQHF. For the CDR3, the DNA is TGTGCCAGCAGTGAGGTCGGAGGGAAGAATCAGCCCCAGCATTTT.

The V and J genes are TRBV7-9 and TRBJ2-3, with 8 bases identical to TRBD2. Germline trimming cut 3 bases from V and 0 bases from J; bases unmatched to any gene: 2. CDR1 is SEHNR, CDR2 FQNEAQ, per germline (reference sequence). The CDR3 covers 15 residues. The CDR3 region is CASSFRGGSTDTQYF. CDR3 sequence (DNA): TGTGCCAGCAGCTTTCGGGGGGGGAGCACAGATACGCAGTATTTT.

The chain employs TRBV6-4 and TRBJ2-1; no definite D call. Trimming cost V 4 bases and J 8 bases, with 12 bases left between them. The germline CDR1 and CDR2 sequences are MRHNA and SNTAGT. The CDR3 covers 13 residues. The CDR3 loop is CASSVSPNDEQFF. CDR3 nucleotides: TGTGCCAGCAGTGTCTCTCCCAACGATGAGCAGTTCTTC.

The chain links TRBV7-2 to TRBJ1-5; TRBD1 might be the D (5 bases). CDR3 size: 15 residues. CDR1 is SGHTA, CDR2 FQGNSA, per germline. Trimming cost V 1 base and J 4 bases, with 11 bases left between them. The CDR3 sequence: CASSLGPGRNQPQHF. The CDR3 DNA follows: TGTGCCAGCAGCTTAGGTCCAGGGAGAAATCAGCCCCAGCATTTT.

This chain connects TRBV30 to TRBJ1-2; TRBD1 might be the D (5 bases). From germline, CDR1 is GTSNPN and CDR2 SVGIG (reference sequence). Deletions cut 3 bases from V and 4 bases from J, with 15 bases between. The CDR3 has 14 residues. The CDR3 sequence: CAWREAGLFYGYTF. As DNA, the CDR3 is TGTGCCTGGAGGGAGGCAGGGCTTTTCTATGGCTACACCTTC.

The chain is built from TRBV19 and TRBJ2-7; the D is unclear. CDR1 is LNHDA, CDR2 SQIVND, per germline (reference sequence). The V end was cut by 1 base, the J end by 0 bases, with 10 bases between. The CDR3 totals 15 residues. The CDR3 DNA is TGTGCCAGTAGTATAGCTAATCCGAGCTCCTACGAGCAGTACTTC. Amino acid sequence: CASSIANPSSYEQYF.

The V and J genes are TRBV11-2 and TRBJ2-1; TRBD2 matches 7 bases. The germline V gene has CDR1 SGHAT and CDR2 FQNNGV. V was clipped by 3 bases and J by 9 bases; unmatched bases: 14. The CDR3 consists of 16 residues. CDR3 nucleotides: TGTGCCAGCAGCTTGCCGTCCTCGGGGGGACGAAGTGAGCAGTTCTTC. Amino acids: CASSLPSSGGRSEQFF.

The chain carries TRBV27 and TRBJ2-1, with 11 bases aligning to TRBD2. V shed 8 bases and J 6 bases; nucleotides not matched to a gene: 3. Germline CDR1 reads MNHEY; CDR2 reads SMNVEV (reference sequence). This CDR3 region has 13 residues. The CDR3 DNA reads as TGTGCCAGCGCCGGGACTAGCGGCAATGAGCAGTTCTTC. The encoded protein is CASAGTSGNEQFF.

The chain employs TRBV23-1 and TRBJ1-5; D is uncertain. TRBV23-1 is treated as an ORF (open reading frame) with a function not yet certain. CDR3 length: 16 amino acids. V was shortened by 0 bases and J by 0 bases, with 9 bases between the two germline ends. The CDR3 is CASSQSVGFSNQPQHF. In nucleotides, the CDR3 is TGCGCCAGCAGTCAATCTGTGGGGTTTAGCAATCAGCCCCAGCATTTT.

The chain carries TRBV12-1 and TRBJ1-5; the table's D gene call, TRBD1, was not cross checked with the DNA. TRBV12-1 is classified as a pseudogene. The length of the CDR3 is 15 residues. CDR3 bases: TGTGCCAGCCCTCGACGACAGGTGAGAAATCAGCCCCAGCATTTT. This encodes CASPRRQVRNQPQHF.

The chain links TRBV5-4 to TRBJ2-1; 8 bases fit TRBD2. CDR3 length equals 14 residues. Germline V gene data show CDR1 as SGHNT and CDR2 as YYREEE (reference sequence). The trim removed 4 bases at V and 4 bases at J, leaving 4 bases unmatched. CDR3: CASSRSGEYNEQFF. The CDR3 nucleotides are TGTGCCAGCAGCCGTAGCGGGGAGTACAATGAGCAGTTCTTC.

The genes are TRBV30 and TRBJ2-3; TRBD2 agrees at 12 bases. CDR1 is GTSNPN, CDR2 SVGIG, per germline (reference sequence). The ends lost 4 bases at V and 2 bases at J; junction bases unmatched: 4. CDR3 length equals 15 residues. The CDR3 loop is CAWTSGGGNTDTQYF. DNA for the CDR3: TGTGCCTGGACTAGCGGGGGGGGAAACACAGATACGCAGTATTTT. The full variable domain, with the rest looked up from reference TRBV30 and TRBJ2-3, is SQTIHQWPATLVQPVGSPLSLECTVEGTSNPNLYWYRQAAGRGLQLLFYSVGIGQISSEVPQNLSASRPQDRQFILSSKKLLLSDSGFYLCAWTSGGGNTDTQYFGPGTRLTVL.

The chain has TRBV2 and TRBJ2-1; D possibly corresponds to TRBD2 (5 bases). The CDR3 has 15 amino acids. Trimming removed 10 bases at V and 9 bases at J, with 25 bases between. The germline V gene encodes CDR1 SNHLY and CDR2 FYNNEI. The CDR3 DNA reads TGTGCCACGCAGCTAGCCCTCCCTGGGATCGGTGAGCAGTTCTTC. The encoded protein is CATQLALPGIGEQFF.